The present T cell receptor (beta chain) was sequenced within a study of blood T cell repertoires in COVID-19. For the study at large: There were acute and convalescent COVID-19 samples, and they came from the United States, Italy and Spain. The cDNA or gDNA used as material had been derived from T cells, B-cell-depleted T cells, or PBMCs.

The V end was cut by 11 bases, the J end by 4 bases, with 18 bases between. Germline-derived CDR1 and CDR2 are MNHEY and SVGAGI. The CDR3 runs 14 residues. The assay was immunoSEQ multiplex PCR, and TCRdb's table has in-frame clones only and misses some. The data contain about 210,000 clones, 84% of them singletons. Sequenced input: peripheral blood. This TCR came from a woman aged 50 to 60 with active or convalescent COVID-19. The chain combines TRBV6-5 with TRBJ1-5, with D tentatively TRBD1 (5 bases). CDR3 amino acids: CAGAKGGGNQPQHF. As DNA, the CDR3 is TGTGCCGGGGCGAAGGGCGGGGGGAATCAGCCCCAGCATTTT.